The present entry profiles one T cell receptor (beta chain) with its context. Other DNA sequences in the sample encode the same CDR3. Assay: immunoSEQ multiplex PCR; the TCRdb copy retains only in-frame clones and omits some. This sample carries about 1.5 million clones, 95% to 99% of them seen once, and the ten largest clones take approximately 0.44%. The data stem from a study of shared clonotypes between healthy human individuals. Across the study: Each donor contributed plates that comprised three CD4 naive, three CD4 memory, two CD8 naive and one CD8 memory.

This TCR derives from a man in his thirties or forties in good health. Material for sequencing was naive CD4+ T cells sorted from blood. Subset in this sample: CD45RA+ positively selected.

The chain's CDR3 is CASSPIEETQYF. Written as DNA, the CDR3 is TGTGCCAGCTCACCAATCGAAGAGACCCAGTACTTC. V gene TRBV18 combines with J gene TRBJ2-5; D unclear. V lost 2 bases and J 3 bases, leaving 4 bases between the germline ends. CDR3 size: 12 residues. The germline V gene has CDR1 KGHSH and CDR2 LQKENI. The entire variable domain, with the rest obtained from reference TRBV18 and TRBJ2-5, is as follows: NAGVMQNPRHLVRRRGQEARLRCSPMKGHSHVYWYRQLPEEGLKFMVYLQKENIIDESGMPKERFSAEFPKEGPSILRIQQVVRGDSAAYFCASSPIEETQYFGPGTRLLVL.